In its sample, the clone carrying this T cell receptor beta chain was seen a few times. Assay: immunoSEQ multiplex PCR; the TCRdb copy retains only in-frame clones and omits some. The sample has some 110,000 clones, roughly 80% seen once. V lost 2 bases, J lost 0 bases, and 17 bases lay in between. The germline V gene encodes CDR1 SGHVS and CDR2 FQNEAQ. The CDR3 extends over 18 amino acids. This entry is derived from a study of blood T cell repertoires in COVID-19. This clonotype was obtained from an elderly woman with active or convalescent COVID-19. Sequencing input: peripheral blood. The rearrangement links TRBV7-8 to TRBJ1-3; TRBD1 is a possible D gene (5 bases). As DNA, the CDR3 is TGTGCCAGCAGCTTACTCCTAGCGGGACTTATCTCTGGAAACACCATATATTTT. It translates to CASSLLLAGLISGNTIYF.